The 16 T cell receptor beta chains below come from one sample, sequenced in a study of blood T cell repertoires in COVID-19 (dated by TCRdb to about 2020). Libraries were made using the immunoSEQ multiplex PCR assay. The source is immuneACCESS, and TCRdb retained only in-frame sequences with V and J called. Part of the clones is not carried over; for the studies checked, unresolved V genes explain less than half of this, and the remainder is unexplained. This sample comprises about 160,000 clones, approximately 81% of them detected only once. Roughly 1% of the sample is in the top ten clones. Sequencing input: peripheral blood. The source of these receptors is a man aged 40-49 years with acute or convalescent COVID-19.

This sequence joins TRBV9 and TRBJ1-6; D remains unclear. CDR3 size: 13 residues. Germline assignment: CDR1 SGDLS and CDR2 YYNGEE. V was cut by 3 bases and J by 10 bases, with 11 bases left in between. CDR3 residues: CASSAVEGSPLHF. CDR3 coding DNA: TGTGCCAGCAGCGCCGTGGAGGGATCACCCCTCCACTTT.

The chain uses TRBV7-2 and TRBJ1-1, with 9 bases aligning to TRBD1. The ends lost 5 bases at V and 4 bases at J; junction bases unmatched: 11. CDR1 is SGHTA, CDR2 FQGNSA, per germline. CDR3 size: 16 residues. Written as DNA, the CDR3 is TGTGCCAGCAGCACCCGTTTCCGACAGGGGGGCACTGAAGCTTTCTTT. Protein: CASSTRFRQGGTEAFF. Full variable domain (remainder filled in from reference TRBV7-2 and TRBJ1-1): GAGVSQSPSNKVTEKGKDVELRCDPISGHTALYWYRQSLGQGLEFLIYFQGNSAPDKSGLPSDRFSAERTGGSVSTLTIQRTQQEDSAVYLCASSTRFRQGGTEAFFGQGTRLTVV.

J is TRBJ1-1 and V is TRBV2; D ambiguous. CDR3 length equals 14 residues. The germline V and J ends were trimmed by 4 bases and 2 bases, with 11 bases remaining between them. CDR1 SNHLY and CDR2 FYNNEI come from the germline V gene. Written as DNA, the CDR3 is TGTGCCAGCAGTGGTCCCACGACAAACACTGAAGCTTTCTTT. Its translation is CASSGPTTNTEAFF. Combining the CDR3 with reference TRBV2 and TRBJ1-1 gives the whole variable domain EPEVTQTPSHQVTQMGQEVILRCVPISNHLYFYWYRQILGQKVEFLVSFYNNEISEKSEIFDDQFSVERPDGSNFTLKIRSTKLEDSAMYFCASSGPTTNTEAFFGQGTRLTVV.

The gene calls are TRBV28 and TRBJ1-4, with D possibly TRBD1 on 5 matching bases. The germline V and J ends were trimmed by 7 bases and 8 bases, with 17 bases remaining between them. Germline lookup yields CDR1 MDHEN and CDR2 SYDVKM. The CDR3 is made up of 14 amino acids. The CDR3 is CASTAGTRREKLFF. DNA for the CDR3: TGTGCCAGCACCGCGGGGACTAGGCGAGAAAAACTGTTTTTT.

The V and J genes are TRBV7-3 and TRBJ1-4; a weak D match, TRBD1 (6 bases). The CDR3 loop spans 13 amino acids. V lost 3 bases to trimming and J lost 11 bases, with 13 bases between them. Germline CDR1 is SGHTA and CDR2 is FQGTGA. CDR3 coding DNA: TGTGCCAGCAGCTTCGATCGCCAGGGGAAACTGTTTTTT. Translation: CASSFDRQGKLFF.

The rearrangement joins TRBV5-1 to TRBJ1-4; the D is unclear. With 4 bases removed from V and 4 bases from J, the gap between germline ends came to 11 bases. The CDR3 is 14 amino acids. The V gene's germline CDR1 is SGHRS and CDR2 YFSETQ. CDR3 residues: CASSIGGFNEKLFF. CDR3 coding DNA: TGCGCCAGCAGCATAGGAGGGTTTAATGAAAAACTGTTTTTT. Supplemented by reference TRBV5-1 and TRBJ1-4, the full variable domain reads KAGVTQTPRYLIKTRGQQVTLSCSPISGHRSVSWYQQTPGQGLQFLFEYFSETQRNKGNFPGRFSGRQFSNSRSEMNVSTLELGDSALYLCASSIGGFNEKLFFGSGTQLSVL.

The chain links TRBV5-1 to TRBJ1-1; D gene uncertain. The ends were cut back, 2 bases at V and 8 bases at J, with 19 bases in the middle. Germline CDR1 is SGHRS and CDR2 is YFSETQ. The CDR3 is 15 amino acids. CDR3 sequence: CASSFTAIANSEAFF. CDR3 in DNA: TGCGCCAGCAGCTTTACAGCTATCGCTAATTCCGAAGCTTTCTTT.

V gene TRBV20-1 combines with J gene TRBJ2-6; no clear D. CDR3 length: 14 residues. V was trimmed by 3 bases and J by 4 bases, leaving 10 bases between them. Germline lookup yields CDR1 DFQATT and CDR2 SNEGSKA (reference sequence). As DNA, the CDR3 is TGCAGTGCTAGTTTCTCCCAGGGGGCCAACGTCCTGACTTTC. This sequence encodes CSASFSQGANVLTF.

The rearrangement joins TRBV6-5 to TRBJ1-2; 7 bases agree with TRBD1. In germline, CDR1 is MNHEY, CDR2 SVGAGI. The CDR3 is 16 amino acids. The ends lost 0 bases at V and 0 bases at J; junction bases unmatched: 4. DNA for the CDR3: TGTGCCAGCAGTTACTCTGGACAGGATGCTAACTATGGCTACACCTTC. Protein product: CASSYSGQDANYGYTF.

The J gene is TRBJ1-2, the V gene TRBV28; a weak D match, TRBD1 (5 bases). V shed 6 bases and J shed 8 bases, with 22 bases lying between them. Looked up from germline, CDR1 is MDHEN and CDR2 is SYDVKM. The CDR3 consists of 15 residues. The CDR3 is CASSLERAGPQGYTF. CDR3 sequence (DNA): TGTGCCAGCAGCCTCGAAAGGGCGGGGCCTCAGGGCTACACCTTC.

The V gene is TRBV9, the J gene TRBJ2-7, with 9 bases aligning to TRBD1. The CDR3 consists of 16 residues. Germline CDR1 and CDR2: SGDLS and YYNGEE. V gave up 4 bases and J gave up 3 bases; unmatched junction bases: 11. In DNA form, the CDR3 reads TGTGCCAGCAGCCCACCCCCGGGACAGGGAGGCTACGAGCAGTACTTC. Protein product: CASSPPPGQGGYEQYF.

The J gene is TRBJ2-5, the V gene TRBV19, with 7 bases matching TRBD1. The junction had 6 bases not matched to a gene; V was cut back by 3 bases and J by 5 bases. Germline assignment: CDR1 LNHDA and CDR2 SQIVND (reference sequence). The CDR3 has 14 residues. Here the CDR3 reads CASSMTGSRETQYF. DNA for the CDR3: TGTGCCAGTAGTATGACAGGGTCTCGGGAGACCCAGTACTTC.

The rearrangement links TRBV6-5 to TRBJ2-7, with D possibly being TRBD2 (5 bases). The V end lost 2 bases, the J end lost 4 bases, and 9 bases lay between the germline ends. The CDR3 is 13 residues long. In germline, CDR1 is MNHEY, CDR2 SVGAGI. CDR3 nucleotide sequence: TGTGCCAGCAGTTACAGCGAGGGTTACGAGCAGTACTTC. Its translation is CASSYSEGYEQYF.

The chain employs TRBV3-1 (or the pseudogene TRBV3-2) and TRBJ1-1; D is uncertain. Germline values: CDR1 LGHDT, CDR2 YNNKEL (reference sequence). The CDR3 consists of 12 residues. V was pared by 1 base and J by 7 bases, with 7 bases between. The CDR3 loop is CASSQGSGEAFF. The CDR3 DNA follows: TGTGCCAGCAGCCAAGGGTCAGGTGAAGCTTTCTTT.

The chain links TRBV29-1 to TRBJ1-1; 8 positions match TRBD1. Trimming cost V 7 bases and J 1 base; bases outside gene matches: 8. The CDR3 runs to 14 residues. Germline V gene lookup returns CDR1 SQVTM and CDR2 ANQGSEA. CDR3 DNA: TGCAGCGCCCTCCGTGGACAGGGGAACACTGAAGCTTTCTTT. Translation: CSALRGQGNTEAFF.

A few counts support this clone. The CDR3, as DNA: TGTGCCAGTAGTATATTGACTCCCGGTAGCACAGATACGCAGTATTTT. Its protein product is CASSILTPGSTDTQYF. The chain carries TRBV19 and TRBJ2-3; unclear D gene. In germline, CDR1 is LNHDA, CDR2 SQIVND (reference sequence). This CDR3 spans 16 amino acids. The V end was cut by 2 bases, the J end by 0 bases, with 12 bases between.